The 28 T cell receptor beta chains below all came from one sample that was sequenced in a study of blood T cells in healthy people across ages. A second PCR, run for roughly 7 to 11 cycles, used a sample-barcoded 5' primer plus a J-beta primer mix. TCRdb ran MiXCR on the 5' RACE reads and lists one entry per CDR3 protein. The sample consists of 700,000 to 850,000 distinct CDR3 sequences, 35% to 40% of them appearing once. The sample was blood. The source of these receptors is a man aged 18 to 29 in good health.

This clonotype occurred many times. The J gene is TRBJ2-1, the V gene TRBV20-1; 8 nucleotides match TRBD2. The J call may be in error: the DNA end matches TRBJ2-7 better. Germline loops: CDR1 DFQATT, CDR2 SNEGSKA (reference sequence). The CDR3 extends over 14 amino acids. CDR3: CSASGGGLYNEQYF. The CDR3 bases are TGCAGTGCTAGTGGCGGGGGGTTATACAATGAGCAGTACTTC.

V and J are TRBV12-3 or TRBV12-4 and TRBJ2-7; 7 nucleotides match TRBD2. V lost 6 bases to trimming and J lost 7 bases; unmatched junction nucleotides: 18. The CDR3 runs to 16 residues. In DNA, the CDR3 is TGTGCCAGCAGGCGGGACTATCCGGGCTCCTACAATGAGCAGTACTTC. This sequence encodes CASRRDYPGSYNEQYF.

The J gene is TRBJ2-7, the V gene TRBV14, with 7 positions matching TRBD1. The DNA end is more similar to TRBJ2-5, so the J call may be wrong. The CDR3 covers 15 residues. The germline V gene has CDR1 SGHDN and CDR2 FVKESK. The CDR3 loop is CASSLRDRWEETQYF. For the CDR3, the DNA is TGTGCCAGCAGCCTACGGGACAGATGGGAAGAGACCCAGTACTTC.

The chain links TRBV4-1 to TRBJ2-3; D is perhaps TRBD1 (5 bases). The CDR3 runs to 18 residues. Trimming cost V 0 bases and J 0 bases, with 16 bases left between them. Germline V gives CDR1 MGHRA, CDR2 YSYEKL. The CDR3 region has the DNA TGCGCCAGCAGCCAAGAGGGCAGAACAGGAGCTAGCACAGATACGCAGTATTTT. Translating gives CASSQEGRTGASTDTQYF.

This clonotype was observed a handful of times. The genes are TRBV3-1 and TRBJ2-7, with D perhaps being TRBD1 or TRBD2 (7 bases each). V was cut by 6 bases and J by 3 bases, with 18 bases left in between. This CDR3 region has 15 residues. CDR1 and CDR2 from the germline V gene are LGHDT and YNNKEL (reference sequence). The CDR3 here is CASSRKRDRLYEQYF. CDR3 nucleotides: TGTGCCAGCAGTAGAAAGCGGGACAGACTCTACGAGCAGTACTTC.

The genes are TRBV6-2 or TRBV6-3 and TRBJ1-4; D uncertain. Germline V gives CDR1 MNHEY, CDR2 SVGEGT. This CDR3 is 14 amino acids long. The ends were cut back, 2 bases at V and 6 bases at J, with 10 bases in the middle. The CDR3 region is CASSYRATDEKLFF. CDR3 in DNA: TGTGCCAGCAGTTACCGGGCAACGGATGAAAAACTGTTTTTT.

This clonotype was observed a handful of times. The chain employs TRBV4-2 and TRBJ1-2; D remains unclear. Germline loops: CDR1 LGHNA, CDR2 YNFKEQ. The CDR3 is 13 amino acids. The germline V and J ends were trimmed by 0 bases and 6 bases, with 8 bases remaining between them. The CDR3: CASSQDTRDGYTF. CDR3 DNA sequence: TGTGCCAGCAGCCAAGATACTAGGGATGGCTACACCTTC.

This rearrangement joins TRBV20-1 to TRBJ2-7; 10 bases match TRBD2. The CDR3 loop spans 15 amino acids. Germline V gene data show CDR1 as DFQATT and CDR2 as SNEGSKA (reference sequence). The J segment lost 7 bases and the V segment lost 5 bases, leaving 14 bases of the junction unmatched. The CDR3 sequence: CSAAGPGTSAGEQYF. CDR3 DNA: TGCAGTGCTGCCGGCCCTGGGACTAGCGCGGGGGAGCAGTACTTC.

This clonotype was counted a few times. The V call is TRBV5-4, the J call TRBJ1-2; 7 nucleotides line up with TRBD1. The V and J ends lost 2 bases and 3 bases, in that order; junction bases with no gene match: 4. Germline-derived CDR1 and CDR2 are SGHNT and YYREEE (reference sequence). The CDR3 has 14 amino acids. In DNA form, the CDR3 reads TGTGCCAGCAGCTTAGGGGACAGCGACTATGGCTACACCTTC. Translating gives CASSLGDSDYGYTF.

CDR3 amino acids: CATLDPYSNQPQHF. DNA of the CDR3: TGTGCCACCCTAGACCCTTATAGCAATCAGCCCCAGCATTTT. The rearrangement links TRBV6-1 to TRBJ1-5; D ambiguous. The germline gives CDR1 MNHNS, CDR2 SASEGT. The germline V and J ends were trimmed by 10 bases and 0 bases, with 13 bases remaining between them. The length of the CDR3 is 14 residues.

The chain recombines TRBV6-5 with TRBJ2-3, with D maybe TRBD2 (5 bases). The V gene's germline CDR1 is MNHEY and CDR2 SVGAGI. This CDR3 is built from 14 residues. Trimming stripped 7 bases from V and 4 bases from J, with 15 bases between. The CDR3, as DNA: TGTGCCAGCACTGGGAGCCTCTCGGCAGATACGCAGTATTTT. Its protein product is CASTGSLSADTQYF.

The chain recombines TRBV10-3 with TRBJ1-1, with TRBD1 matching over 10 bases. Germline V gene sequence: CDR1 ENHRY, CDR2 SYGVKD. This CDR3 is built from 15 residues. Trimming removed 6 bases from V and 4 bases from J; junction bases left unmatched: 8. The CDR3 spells CAIRLDRGQSTEAFF. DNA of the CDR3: TGTGCCATCAGACTAGACAGGGGGCAAAGCACTGAAGCTTTCTTT.

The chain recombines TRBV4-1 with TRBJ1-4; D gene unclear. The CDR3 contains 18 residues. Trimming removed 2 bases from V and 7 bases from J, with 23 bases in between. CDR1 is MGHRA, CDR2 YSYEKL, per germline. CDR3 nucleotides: TGCGCCAGCAGCCAATTTCGTATCGATCGTCGGGTAGGTGAAAAACTGTTTTTT. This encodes CASSQFRIDRRVGEKLFF.

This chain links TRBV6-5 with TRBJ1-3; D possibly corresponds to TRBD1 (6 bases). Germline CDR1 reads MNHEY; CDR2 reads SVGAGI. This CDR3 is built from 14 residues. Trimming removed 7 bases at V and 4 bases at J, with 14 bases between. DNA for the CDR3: TGTGCCAGCACTAAGGGGGTGTCCGGAAACACCATATATTTT. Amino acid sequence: CASTKGVSGNTIYF.

This chain's CDR3 is CASSIDRASEQYF. For the CDR3, the DNA is TGTGCCAGCAGTATCGACAGGGCGAGCGAGCAGTACTTC. The chain links TRBV2 to TRBJ2-7, with 7 bases identical to TRBD1. This CDR3 spans 13 amino acids. After removal of 5 bases from V and 6 bases from J, the junction contained 7 bases not matched to a gene. Germline V gene sequence: CDR1 SNHLY, CDR2 FYNNEI.

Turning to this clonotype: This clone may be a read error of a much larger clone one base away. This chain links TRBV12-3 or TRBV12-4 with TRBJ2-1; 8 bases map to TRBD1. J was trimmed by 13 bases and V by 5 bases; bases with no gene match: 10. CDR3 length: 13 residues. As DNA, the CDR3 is TGTGCCAGCAGTGAGACAGGGGAAGAGACCCAGTTCTTC. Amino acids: CASSETGEETQFF.

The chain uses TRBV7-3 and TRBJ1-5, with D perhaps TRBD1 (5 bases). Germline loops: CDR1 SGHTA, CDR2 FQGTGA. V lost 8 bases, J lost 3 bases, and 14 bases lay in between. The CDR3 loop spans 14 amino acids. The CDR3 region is CASRDLSDNQPQHF. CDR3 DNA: TGTGCCAGCCGGGACCTCAGCGACAATCAGCCCCAGCATTTT.

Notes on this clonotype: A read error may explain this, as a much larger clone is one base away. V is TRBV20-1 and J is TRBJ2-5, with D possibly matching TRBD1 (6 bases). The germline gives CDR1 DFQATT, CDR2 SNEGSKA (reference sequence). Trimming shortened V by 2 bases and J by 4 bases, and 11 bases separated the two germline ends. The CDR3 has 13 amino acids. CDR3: CSARRGQRETQYF. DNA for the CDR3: TGCAGTGCTAGACGTGGACAGCGAGAGACCCAGTACTTC.

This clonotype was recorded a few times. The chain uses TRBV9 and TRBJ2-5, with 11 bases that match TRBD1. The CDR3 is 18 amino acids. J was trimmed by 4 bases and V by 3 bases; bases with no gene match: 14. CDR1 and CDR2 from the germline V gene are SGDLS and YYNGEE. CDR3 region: CASSGKGGTGGMGETQYF. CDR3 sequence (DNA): TGTGCCAGCAGCGGAAAAGGCGGGACAGGGGGAATGGGAGAGACCCAGTACTTC.

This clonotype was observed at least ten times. CDR3 in amino acids: CASSQANRGPTDTQYF. CDR3 nucleotides: TGCGCCAGCAGCCAAGCAAACAGGGGCCCCACAGATACGCAGTATTTT. The chain recombines TRBV4-3 with TRBJ2-3, with 7 bases aligning to TRBD1. The V gene end was trimmed by 1 base and the J gene end by 2 bases; junction bases not matched to a gene: 6. The CDR3 is 16 amino acids. Germline CDR1 LGHNA, CDR2 YSLEER.

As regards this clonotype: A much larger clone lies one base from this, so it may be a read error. The chain's CDR3 is CASSCTGGQPQHF. The CDR3 bases are TGTGCCAGCAGCTGTACGGGAGGTCAGCCCCAGCATTTT. The chain has TRBV7-2 and TRBJ1-5, with D hard to call. The germline V gene encodes CDR1 SGHTA and CDR2 FQGNSA. The CDR3 sequence is 13 residues long. V lost 4 bases, J lost 6 bases, and 10 bases lay in between.

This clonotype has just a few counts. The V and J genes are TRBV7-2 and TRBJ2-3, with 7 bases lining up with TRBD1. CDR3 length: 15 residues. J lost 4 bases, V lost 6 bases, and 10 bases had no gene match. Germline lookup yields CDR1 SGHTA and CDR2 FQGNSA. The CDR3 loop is CASRAIGGGSDTQYF. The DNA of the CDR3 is TGTGCCAGCAGGGCAATAGGGGGCGGATCAGATACGCAGTATTTT.

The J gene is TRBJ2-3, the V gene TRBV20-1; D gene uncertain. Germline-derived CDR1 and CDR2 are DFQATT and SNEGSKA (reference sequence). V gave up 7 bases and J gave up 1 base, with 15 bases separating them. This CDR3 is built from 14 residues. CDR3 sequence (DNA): TGCAGTGTCCCACCCCCGGCGGGCACAGATACGCAGTATTTT. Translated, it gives CSVPPPAGTDTQYF.

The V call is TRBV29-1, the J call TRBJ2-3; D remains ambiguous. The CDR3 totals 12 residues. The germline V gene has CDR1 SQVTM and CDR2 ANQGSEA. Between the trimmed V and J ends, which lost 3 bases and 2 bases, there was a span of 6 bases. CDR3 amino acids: CSVEDDTDTQYF. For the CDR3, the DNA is TGCAGCGTTGAGGACGACACAGATACGCAGTATTTT.

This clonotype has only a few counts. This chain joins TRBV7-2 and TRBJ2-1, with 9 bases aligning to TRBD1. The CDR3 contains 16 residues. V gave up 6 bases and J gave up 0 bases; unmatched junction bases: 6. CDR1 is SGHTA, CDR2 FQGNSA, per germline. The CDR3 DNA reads TGTGCCAGCAGATTTATGGGACAGGGCTCCTACAATGAGCAGTTCTTC. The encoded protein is CASRFMGQGSYNEQFF.

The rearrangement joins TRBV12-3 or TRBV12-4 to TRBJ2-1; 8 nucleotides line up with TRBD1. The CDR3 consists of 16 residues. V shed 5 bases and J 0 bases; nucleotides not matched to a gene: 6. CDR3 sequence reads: CASSPPGGNSYNEQFF. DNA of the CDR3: TGTGCCAGCAGTCCTCCAGGGGGCAACTCCTACAATGAGCAGTTCTTC.

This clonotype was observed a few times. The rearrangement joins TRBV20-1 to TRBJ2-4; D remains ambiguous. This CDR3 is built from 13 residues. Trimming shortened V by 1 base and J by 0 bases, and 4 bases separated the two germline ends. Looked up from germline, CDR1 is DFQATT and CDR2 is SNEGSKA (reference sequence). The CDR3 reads CSARVGAKNIQYF. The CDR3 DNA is TGCAGTGCTAGAGTTGGAGCCAAAAACATTCAGTACTTC.

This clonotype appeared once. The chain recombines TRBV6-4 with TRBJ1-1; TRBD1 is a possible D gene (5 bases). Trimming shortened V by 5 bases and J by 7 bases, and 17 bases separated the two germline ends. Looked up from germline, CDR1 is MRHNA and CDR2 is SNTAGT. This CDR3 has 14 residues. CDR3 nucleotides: TGTGCCAGCAGTCCTAGGGCAGGGAGGGTTGAAGCTTTCTTT. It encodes CASSPRAGRVEAFF.